This T cell receptor beta chain was captured in a study of response to subunit inactivated influenza vaccine. V gave up 6 bases and J gave up 7 bases, with 30 bases separating them. The CDR3 spans 17 residues. Germline lookup yields CDR1 DFQATT and CDR2 SNEGSKA (reference sequence). Each CDR3 protein is one row after TCRdb ran MiXCR on the RT-PCR reads. Altogether 800,000 to 1,000,000 distinct CDR3 sequences are present, 21% being singletons, with the ten largest covering more than 8.5%. Sequencing was performed on PBMCs from blood, taken roughly 5 days after vaccination. The rearrangement joins TRBV20-1 to TRBJ2-5, with TRBD1 as a possible D gene (6 bases). The TCR sequence derives from a man in his forties or fifties who received an inactivated influenza vaccine. CDR3 loop: CSATTFPRDTGLGTQYF. The CDR3 DNA is TGCAGTGCCACAACATTCCCACGGGACACGGGATTGGGGACCCAGTACTTC.